This entry concerns a single T cell receptor (beta chain). This specimen belongs to a study of blood T cell repertoires in COVID-19. Study details: PBMCs, B-cell-depleted T cells, or T cells provided the cDNA or gDNA that made up the material.

In the original analysis: By means of reference gene primer amplification, nucleated cell counts were estimated. The data were produced by immunoSEQ multiplex PCR, yet TCRdb's version contains in-frame clones alone and is incomplete. V, J and clone size are taken as reported in that table, and D and trimming were inferred from the DNA itself. This table holds 85,000 to 95,000 clones, roughly 88% found once. Trimming stripped 2 bases from V and 0 bases from J, with 14 bases between. Looked up from germline, CDR1 is WSHSY and CDR2 is SAAADI. The CDR3 loop spans 17 amino acids. The rearrangement links TRBV10-2 to TRBJ2-1; D remains unclear. The sequencing sample was made of peripheral blood. The receptor was derived from a human donor in a cohort sampled during active COVID-19. The chain's CDR3 is CASSERVSWYSYNEQFF. The CDR3 coding sequence is TGCGCCAGCAGTGAGCGGGTGAGTTGGTACTCCTACAATGAGCAGTTCTTC.